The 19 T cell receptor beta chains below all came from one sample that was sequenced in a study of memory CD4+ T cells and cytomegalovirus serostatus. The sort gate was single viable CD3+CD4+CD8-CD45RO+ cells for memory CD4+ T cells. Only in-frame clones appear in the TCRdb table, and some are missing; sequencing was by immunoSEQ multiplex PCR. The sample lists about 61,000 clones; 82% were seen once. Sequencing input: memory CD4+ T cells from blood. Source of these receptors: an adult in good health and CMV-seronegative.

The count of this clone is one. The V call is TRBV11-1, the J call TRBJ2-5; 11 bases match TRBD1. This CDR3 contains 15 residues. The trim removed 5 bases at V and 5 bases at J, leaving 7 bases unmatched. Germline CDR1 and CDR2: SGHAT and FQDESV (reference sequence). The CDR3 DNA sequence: TGTGCCAGCAGCCGAGGACAGGGGGCGAGGGAGACCCAGTACTTC. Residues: CASSRGQGARETQYF.

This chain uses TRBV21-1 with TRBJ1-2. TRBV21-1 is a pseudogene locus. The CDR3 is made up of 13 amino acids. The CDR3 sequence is CASLSSRGGGYTF. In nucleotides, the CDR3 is TGTGCCAGCCTTAGTAGCAGGGGGGGCGGCTACACCTTC.

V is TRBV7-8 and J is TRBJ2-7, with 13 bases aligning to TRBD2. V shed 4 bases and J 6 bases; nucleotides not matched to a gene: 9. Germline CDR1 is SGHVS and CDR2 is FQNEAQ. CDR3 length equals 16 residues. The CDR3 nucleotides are TGTGCCAGCAGCTCAGGGACTAGCGGGACTGTGGGCGAGCAGTACTTC. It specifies CASSSGTSGTVGEQYF.

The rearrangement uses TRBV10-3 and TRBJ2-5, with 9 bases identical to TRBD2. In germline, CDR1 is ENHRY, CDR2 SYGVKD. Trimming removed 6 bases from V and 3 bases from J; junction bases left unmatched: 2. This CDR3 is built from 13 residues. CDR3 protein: CAISLAGKETQYF. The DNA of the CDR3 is TGTGCCATCAGCCTAGCGGGGAAAGAGACCCAGTACTTC.

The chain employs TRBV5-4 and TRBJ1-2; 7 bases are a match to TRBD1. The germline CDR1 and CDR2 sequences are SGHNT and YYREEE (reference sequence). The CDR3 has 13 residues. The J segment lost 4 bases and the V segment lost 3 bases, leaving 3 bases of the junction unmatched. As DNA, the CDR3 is TGTGCCAGCAGCTCGGGACAGCTCTATGGCTACACCTTC. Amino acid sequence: CASSSGQLYGYTF.

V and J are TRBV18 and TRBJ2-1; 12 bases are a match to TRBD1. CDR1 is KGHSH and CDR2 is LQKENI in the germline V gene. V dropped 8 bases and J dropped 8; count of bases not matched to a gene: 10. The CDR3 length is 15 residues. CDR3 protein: CASTPGTGGFDEQFF. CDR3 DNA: TGTGCCAGCACCCCCGGGACAGGGGGCTTCGATGAGCAGTTCTTC.

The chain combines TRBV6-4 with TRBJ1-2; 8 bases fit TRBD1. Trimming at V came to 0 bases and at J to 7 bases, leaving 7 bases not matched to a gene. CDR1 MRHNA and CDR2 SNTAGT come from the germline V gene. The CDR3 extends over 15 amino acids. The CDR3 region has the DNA TGTGCCAGCAGTGACTCGGGCAGGGGGCGTTCTGGCTACACCTTC. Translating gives CASSDSGRGRSGYTF.

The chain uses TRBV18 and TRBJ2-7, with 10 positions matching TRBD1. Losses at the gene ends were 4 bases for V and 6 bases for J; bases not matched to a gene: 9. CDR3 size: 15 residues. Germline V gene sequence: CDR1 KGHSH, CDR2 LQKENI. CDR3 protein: CASSLTGTGDTEQYF. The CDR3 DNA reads TGTGCCAGCTCACTTACCGGGACAGGGGATACCGAGCAGTACTTC.

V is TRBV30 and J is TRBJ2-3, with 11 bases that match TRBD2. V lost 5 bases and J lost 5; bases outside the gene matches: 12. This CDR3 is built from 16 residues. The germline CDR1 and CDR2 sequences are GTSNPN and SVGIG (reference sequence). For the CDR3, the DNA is TGTGCCTGGCGGGTAGCGGGGGGGCAACGGGTAGATACGCAGTATTTT. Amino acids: CAWRVAGGQRVDTQYF. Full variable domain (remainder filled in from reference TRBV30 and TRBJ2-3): SQTIHQWPATLVQPVGSPLSLECTVEGTSNPNLYWYRQAAGRGLQLLFYSVGIGQISSEVPQNLSASRPQDRQFILSSKKLLLSDSGFYLCAWRVAGGQRVDTQYFGPGTRLTVL.

The DNA of the CDR3 is TGTGCCAGCAGCTTAGTCGGGTCACCCCTCCACTTT. It codes for CASSLVGSPLHF. The chain recombines TRBV7-8 with TRBJ1-6; D uncertain. From germline, CDR1 is SGHVS and CDR2 FQNEAQ. The CDR3 is made up of 12 amino acids. Trimming removed 1 base at V and 10 bases at J, with 5 bases between.

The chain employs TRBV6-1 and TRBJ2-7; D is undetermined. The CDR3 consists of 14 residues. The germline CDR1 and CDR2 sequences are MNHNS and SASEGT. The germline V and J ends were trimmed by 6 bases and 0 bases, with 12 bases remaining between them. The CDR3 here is CASSTLGSSYEQYF. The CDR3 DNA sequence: TGTGCCAGCAGCACCCTAGGCAGCTCCTACGAGCAGTACTTC.

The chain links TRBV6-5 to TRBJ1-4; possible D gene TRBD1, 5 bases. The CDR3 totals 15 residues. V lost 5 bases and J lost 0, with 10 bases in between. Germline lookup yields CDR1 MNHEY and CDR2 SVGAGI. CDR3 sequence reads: CASSRRGATNEKLFF. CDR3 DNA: TGTGCCAGCAGTAGGAGGGGTGCAACTAATGAAAAACTGTTTTTT.

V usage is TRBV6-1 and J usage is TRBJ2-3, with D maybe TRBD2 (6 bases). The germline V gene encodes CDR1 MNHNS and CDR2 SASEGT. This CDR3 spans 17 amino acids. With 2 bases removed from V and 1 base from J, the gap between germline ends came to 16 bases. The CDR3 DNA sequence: TGTGCCAGCAGTGAATCCTGGGACTCCCCGCGCACAGATACGCAGTATTTT. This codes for CASSESWDSPRTDTQYF.

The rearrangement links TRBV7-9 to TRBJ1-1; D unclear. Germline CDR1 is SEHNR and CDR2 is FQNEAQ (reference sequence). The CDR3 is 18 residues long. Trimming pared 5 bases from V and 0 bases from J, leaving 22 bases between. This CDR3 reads CASSLPKGGRGMNTEAFF. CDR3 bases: TGTGCCAGCAGCCTCCCCAAGGGCGGGCGGGGAATGAACACTGAAGCTTTCTTT.

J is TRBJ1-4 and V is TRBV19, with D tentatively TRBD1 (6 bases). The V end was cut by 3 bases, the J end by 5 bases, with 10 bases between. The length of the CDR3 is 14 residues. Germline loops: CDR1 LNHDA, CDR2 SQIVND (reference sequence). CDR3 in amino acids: CASSMRQGNEKLFF. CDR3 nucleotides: TGTGCCAGTAGTATGAGGCAGGGGAATGAAAAACTGTTTTTT.

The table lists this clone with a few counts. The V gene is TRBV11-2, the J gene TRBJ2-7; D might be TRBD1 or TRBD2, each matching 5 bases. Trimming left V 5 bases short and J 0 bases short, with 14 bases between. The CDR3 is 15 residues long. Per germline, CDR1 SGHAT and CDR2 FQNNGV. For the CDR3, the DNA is TGTGCCAGCAGCCCAGGGACGGTTTCCTCCTACGAGCAGTACTTC. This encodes CASSPGTVSSYEQYF.

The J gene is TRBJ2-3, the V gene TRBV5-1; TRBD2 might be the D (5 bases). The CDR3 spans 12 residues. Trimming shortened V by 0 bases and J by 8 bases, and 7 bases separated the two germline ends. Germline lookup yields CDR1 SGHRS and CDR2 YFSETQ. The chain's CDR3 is CASSLGTATQYF. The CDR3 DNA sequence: TGCGCCAGCAGCTTGGGGACTGCTACGCAGTATTTT.

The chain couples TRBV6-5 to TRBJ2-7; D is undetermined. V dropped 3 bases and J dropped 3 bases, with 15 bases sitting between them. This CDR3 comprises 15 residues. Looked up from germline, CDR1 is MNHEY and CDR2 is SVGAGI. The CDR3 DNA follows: TGTGCCAGCAGTTATCACGGAACAGCTTACTACGAGCAGTACTTC. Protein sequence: CASSYHGTAYYEQYF.

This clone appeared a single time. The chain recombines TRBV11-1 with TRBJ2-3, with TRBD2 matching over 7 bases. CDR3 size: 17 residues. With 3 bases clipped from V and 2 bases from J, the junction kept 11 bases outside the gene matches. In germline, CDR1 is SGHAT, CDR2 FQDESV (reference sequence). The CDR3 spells CASSLWKGGGTTDTQYF. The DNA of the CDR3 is TGTGCCAGCAGCTTGTGGAAGGGCGGGGGTACCACAGATACGCAGTATTTT.